The 22 T cell receptor delta chains in this list originate from one sample, sequenced in a study of gamma-delta chains in newborns, infants, children. TCRdb processed the reads again with the CATT caller. The table shows about 780 delta-chain clones, with over 0.8% occurring only once. The sequenced sample consisted of blood. These receptors originate from a child in good health.

About this clone itself: A much larger clone lies one base from this, so it may be a read error. Other DNA sequences of this sample code for an identical CDR3. The chain joins TRDV1 to TRDJ1, with TRDD3 identical over 11 bases. The V segment lost 0 bases and the J segment 3 bases; nucleotides outside the gene matches: 33. The CDR3 totals 26 residues. Germline CDR1 is TSWWSYY and CDR2 is QGS. The CDR3 region is CALGELIPPTSRGWGIRAPLPDKLIF. Here the CDR3 DNA reads TGTGCTCTTGGGGAACTAATCCCCCCTACAAGCCGTGGATGGGGGATACGCGCCCCCCTTCCCGATAAACTCATCTTT.

Concerning this clone itself: TCRdb's protein for this DNA is that of a much larger clone and differs from the translation at residue 15, likely a read error; the protein shown is the DNA translation. The chain carries TRDV1 and TRDJ1; 10 bases fit TRDD3. After removal of 0 bases from V and 1 base from J, the junction contained 17 bases not matched to a gene. Germline V gene lookup returns CDR1 TSWWSYY and CDR2 QGS. This CDR3 comprises 21 residues. The DNA of the CDR3 is TGTGCTCTTGGGGAACTCTCGCCTACCCGGCAGACTGGGGGATCCACCGATAAACTCATCTTT. Residues: CALGELSPTRQTGGSTDKLIF.

On this clone: The likely explanation is a read error, given a far larger clone one base away. This chain uses TRDV2 with TRDJ1; 8 bases fit TRDD3. The CDR3 has 14 amino acids. V dropped 0 bases and J dropped 3; count of bases not matched to a gene: 2. Looked up from germline, CDR1 is GEAIGNYY and CDR2 is EKD. The CDR3, as DNA: TGTGCCTGTGACACCTGGGGATACCCCGATAAACTCATCTTT. It encodes CACDTWGYPDKLIF.

The table lists this clone with a few counts. A far larger clone is just one base off, so this is likely a read error. The same CDR3 arises from other DNA sequences in this sample as well. V usage is TRDV1 and J usage is TRDJ1; 11 bases match TRDD3. Germline-derived CDR1 and CDR2 are TSWWSYY and QGS. CDR3 length: 25 residues. As DNA, the CDR3 is TGTGCTCTCGGGGAACCTCGACCCGCTACTACGGGCTGGGGGATACTCCAAACGTACACCGATAAACTCATCTTT. Protein: CALGEPRPATTGWGILQTYTDKLIF.

On this clone itself: The mismatch at residue 14 between this DNA's translation and the TCRdb protein of a much larger clone likely reflects a read error; the protein shown is translated from the DNA. The chain couples TRDV1 to TRDJ1; D gene ambiguous. V was cut by 1 base and J by 11 bases, with 26 bases left in between. The CDR3 runs to 17 residues. The germline gives CDR1 TSWWSYY, CDR2 QGS. CDR3 protein: CALGERKIRYLYFWLIF. Here the CDR3 DNA reads TGTGCTCTTGGGGAACGGAAGATTCGCTACCTTTACTTTTGGCTCATCTTT.

This clone was seen a few times. The translation of this DNA and the TCRdb protein of a much larger clone differ at residue 10, probably owing to a read error; the protein shown here is translated from the DNA. The V call is TRDV2, the J call TRDJ1; 9 nucleotides match TRDD3. J was trimmed by 3 bases and V by 2 bases; bases with no gene match: 6. Germline assignment: CDR1 GEAIGNYY and CDR2 EKD. The length of the CDR3 is 15 residues. The CDR3 DNA reads TGTGCCTGTGACAAACTGGGGGAACACGCCGATAAACTCATCTTT. It encodes CACDKLGEHADKLIF.

The table lists this clone with a few counts. It differs at one base from a far larger clone, so likely a read error. The chain links TRDV2 to TRDJ3, with 10 bases lining up with TRDD3. The CDR3 length is 20 residues. Germline loops: CDR1 GEAIGNYY, CDR2 EKD. V was pared by 0 bases and J by 1 base, with 8 bases of the junction left unmatched. DNA for the CDR3: TGTGCCTGTGACACCGTACCGGGGGATACGCTTTCCTGGGACACCCGACAGATGTTTTTC. Translation gives CACDTVPGDTLSWDTRQMFF.

Worth noting for this clone: The mismatch at residue 18 between this DNA's translation and the TCRdb protein of a much larger clone likely reflects a read error; the protein shown is translated from the DNA. The chain couples TRDV1 to TRDJ1; TRDD3 agrees at 10 bases. In germline, CDR1 is TSWWSYY, CDR2 QGS. This CDR3 contains 21 residues. The CDR3 nucleotides read TGTGCTCTTGGGGAACTCTCGCCTACCCGGCAGACTGGGGGATTCACCGATAGACTCATCTTT. Translating gives CALGELSPTRQTGGFTDRLIF.

This clone is medium-sized (0.01 to 0.1%) within its sample. The V and J genes are TRDV2 and TRDJ1; TRDD3 matches 9 bases. The V segment lost 2 bases and the J segment 8 bases; nucleotides outside the gene matches: 20. The CDR3 is 18 residues long. Germline V gene data show CDR1 as GEAIGNYY and CDR2 as EKD. The CDR3 region has the DNA TGTGCCTGTGACAGCCTACTGGGGATACGCAAGGGCGGTGGGAAACTCATCTTT. Its protein product is CACDSLLGIRKGGGKLIF.

This clone was found a few times. TCRdb's protein, taken from a much larger clone, differs from this DNA's translation at residue 13, likely owing to a read error; the protein displayed comes from the DNA. The chain links TRDV1 to TRDJ2, with TRDD3 identical over 11 bases. Trimming cost V 9 bases and J 1 base; bases outside gene matches: 19. The CDR3 runs to 20 residues. Germline CDR1 TSWWSYY, CDR2 QGS. CDR3 region: CALLIPLLGDKTCLTAQLFF. The CDR3 DNA reads as TGTGCTCTCCTAATCCCCCTACTGGGGGATAAGACCTGTTTGACAGCACAACTCTTCTTT.

A word on this clone: TCRdb's protein for this DNA is that of a much larger clone and differs from the translation at residue 6, likely a read error; the protein shown is the DNA translation. CDR3 sequence (DNA): TGTGCCTGTGACACCATTGGGGATAAGCTCCCCGATAAACTCATCTTT. It codes for CACDTIGDKLPDKLIF. V is TRDV2 and J is TRDJ1, with 7 bases fitting TRDD3. The V segment lost 0 bases and the J segment 3 bases; nucleotides outside the gene matches: 9. The V gene's germline CDR1 is GEAIGNYY and CDR2 EKD. This CDR3 contains 16 residues.

The V call is TRDV2, the J call TRDJ3; maybe TRDD3 (6 bases). Trimming took off 0 bases at V and 0 bases at J, with 14 bases between the two ends. Germline CDR1 GEAIGNYY, CDR2 EKD. The CDR3 covers 19 residues. DNA of the CDR3: TGTGCCTGTGACACCGTCGGGGATGAGAGCTCCTGGGACACCCGACAGATGTTTTTC. Protein sequence: CACDTVGDESSWDTRQMFF.

About this clone itself: The protein TCRdb lists belongs to a much larger clone and differs from this DNA's translation at residue 5, which points to a read error; the protein shown is made from the DNA. The CDR3 nucleotides are TGTGCCTGTGACGCCGTAGGAGGCTGGGGGATACAAGGTGATAAACTCATCTTT. Protein: CACDAVGGWGIQGDKLIF. The V gene is TRDV2, the J gene TRDJ1, with 11 bases lining up with TRDD3. The CDR3 contains 18 residues. The germline CDR1 and CDR2 sequences are GEAIGNYY and EKD. V shed 3 bases, J shed 5 bases, and the junction held 16 bases outside the gene matches.

The sample holds a few counts of this clone. With only one base between it and a far larger clone, this is likely a read error. This chain links TRDV2 with TRDJ3, with 8 bases that match TRDD3. The CDR3 covers 21 residues. Germline V gene lookup returns CDR1 GEAIGNYY and CDR2 EKD. For the CDR3, the DNA is TGTGCCCGTGACACCCCCAGTACTGGGGGCCAAAGCTCCTGGGACACCCGACAGATGTTTTTC. Translated, it gives CARDTPSTGGQSSWDTRQMFF.

Concerning this clone: It is likely a read error: a sequence one base away is far more abundant. This chain connects TRDV2 to TRDJ3, with a tentative D call TRDD3 (6 bases). Germline-derived CDR1 and CDR2 are GEAIGNYY and EKD. The CDR3 spans 18 residues. CDR3 DNA sequence: TGTGCCTGTGACACCGCCGGGGGAAGCTCCTGGGACACCCGACAGGTGTTTTTC. Its translation: CACDTAGGSSWDTRQVFF.

This clone was counted only a few times. It is likely a read error: a sequence one base away is far more abundant. The sample holds other DNA sequences that translate to the same CDR3. The genes are TRDV1 and TRDJ1; 12 bases map to TRDD3. The germline CDR1 and CDR2 sequences are TSWWSYY and QGS. The CDR3 spans 20 residues. This CDR3 reads CALGEYVLLLGDTHTDKLIF. The DNA for the CDR3 is TGTGCCCTTGGGGAATACGTCCTACTACTGGGGGATACACACACCGATAAACTCATCTTT.

This clone was counted a few times. Given a far larger clone just one base away, this is likely a sequencing read error. Within the sample, other DNA sequences also encode this same CDR3. The rearrangement links TRDV2 to TRDJ3, with TRDD3 matching over 13 bases. Germline assignment: CDR1 GEAIGNYY and CDR2 EKD. CDR3 length: 20 amino acids. In nucleotides, the CDR3 is TGTGCCTGCGACATCTTACTGGGGGATACGCGGGCCTGGGACACCCGACAGATGTTTTTC. Residues: CACDILLGDTRAWDTRQMFF.

This clone was picked up a small number of times. Translating this DNA gives a protein that differs at residue 14 from the TCRdb one, which belongs to a much larger clone; a read error is likely, and the protein shown is this translation. The rearrangement links TRDV2 to TRDJ3; 13 nucleotides align to TRDD3. The CDR3 length is 20 residues. CDR1 and CDR2 from the germline V gene are GEAIGNYY and EKD. The CDR3 nucleotides read TGTGCCTGTGACATCTTACTGGGGGATACGCGGGCCTGGGGCACCCGACAGATGTTTTTC. Its protein is CACDILLGDTRAWGTRQMFF.

Comments on this clone: A far larger clone differs by one base, so this is likely a read error. The rearrangement joins TRDV2 to TRDJ3; TRDD3 aligns across 8 bases. CDR3 length equals 18 residues. Germline CDR1 GEAIGNYY, CDR2 EKD. The CDR3 DNA reads TGTGCCTGTGACACCTTACTGGGGGTTACCTGGGACACCCGACAGGTGTTTTTC. Its protein product is CACDTLLGVTWDTRQVFF.

On this clone: TCRdb's entry gives the protein of a much larger clone, which mismatches this DNA's translation at residue 6, likely from a read error; the protein reported here is translated from the DNA. The CDR3 is CACDTAVAELASSWDTRQMFF. The CDR3 DNA sequence: TGTGCCTGTGACACCGCTGTAGCTGAGTTGGCGAGCTCCTGGGACACCCGACAGATGTTTTTC. The chain is built from TRDV2 and TRDJ3, with D uncertain. The V gene's germline CDR1 is GEAIGNYY and CDR2 EKD. The CDR3 covers 21 residues. Between the trimmed V and J ends, which lost 0 bases and 0 bases, there was a span of 20 bases.

This clone has only a few counts. A single base is all that separates this from a far larger clone, so a read error is likely. The chain recombines TRDV2 with TRDJ3, with D unclear. CDR1 is GEAIGNYY and CDR2 is EKD in the germline V gene. V was trimmed by 0 bases and J by 0 bases, leaving 20 bases between them. This CDR3 region has 21 residues. The CDR3 DNA sequence: TGTGCCTGTGACACCGTTGTAGCTGAGTTGGCGAACTCCTGGGACACCCGACAGATGTTTTTC. It encodes CACDTVVAELANSWDTRQMFF.

The rearrangement links TRDV1 to TRDJ1; 11 bases map to TRDD3. Germline V gene sequence: CDR1 TSWWSYY, CDR2 QGS. This CDR3 has 20 amino acids. The V and J ends lost 0 bases and 8 bases, in that order; junction bases with no gene match: 20. The CDR3 spells CALGELPVFSYWGIEGKLIF. Here the CDR3 DNA reads TGTGCTCTTGGGGAACTTCCCGTATTTTCCTACTGGGGGATAGAGGGCAAACTCATCTTT.